The following is a TCR beta chain sequence with its context. This entry is derived from a study of blood T cell repertoires in COVID-19. Study-wide background: Both acute and convalescent COVID-19 samples were obtained from the United States, Italy and Spain. T cells, B-cell-depleted T cells, or PBMCs supplied cDNA or gDNA.

This CDR3 region has 16 residues. Germline V gene lookup returns CDR1 KGHSH and CDR2 LQKENI. The V and J ends lost 2 bases and 5 bases, in that order; junction bases with no gene match: 6. Authors' processing steps: Counts of nucleated cells, estimated from reference gene primer amplification, were obtained. TCRdb's copy holds only in-frame clones and misses some; the assay was immunoSEQ multiplex PCR. The DNA gave D and trimming, while V, J and clone size come from that table. The data contain approximately 69,000 clones, roughly 90% of them seen just once; the ten biggest clones take up about 5%. The chain has TRBV18 and TRBJ2-2, with 9 bases fitting TRBD2. The sequence came from a man between 50 and 59 years old with acute or convalescent COVID-19. The material sequenced was peripheral blood. The CDR3 loop reads CASSPGSGRRTGELFF. For the CDR3, the DNA is TGTGCCAGCTCACCAGGTAGCGGGAGAAGGACCGGGGAGCTGTTTTTT. The complete variable domain, with remaining parts taken from reference TRBV18 and TRBJ2-2, reads NAGVMQNPRHLVRRRGQEARLRCSPMKGHSHVYWYRQLPEEGLKFMVYLQKENIIDESGMPKERFSAEFPKEGPSILRIQQVVRGDSAAYFCASSPGSGRRTGELFFGEGSRLTVL.